The next 22 T cell receptor beta chains were all read from a single sample in a study of T cell responses to AZD1222 COVID-19 vaccine. Sequencing used immunoSEQ multiplex PCR; TCRdb keeps in-frame clones, though not all of them. The data contain some 84,000 clones, about 83% of them singletons. Specimen: peripheral blood, collected 28 days after the second AZD1222 dose. The receptors derive from an adult who received the AZD1222 COVID-19 vaccine.

This clone was counted between two and nine times. V and J are TRBV3-1 (or the pseudogene TRBV3-2) and TRBJ1-4; a weak D match, TRBD1 (6 bases). This CDR3 spans 13 amino acids. V was shortened by 0 bases and J by 13 bases, with 12 bases between the two germline ends. Germline V gives CDR1 LGHDT, CDR2 YNNKEL (reference sequence). The CDR3 here is CASSQELAGVLFF. CDR3 DNA sequence: TGTGCCAGCAGCCAAGAACTGGCAGGGGTACTGTTTTTT.

This chain links TRBV3-1 (or the pseudogene TRBV3-2) with TRBJ2-7, with TRBD2 matching 7 bases. The CDR3 is 16 amino acids. The V and J ends lost 4 bases and 5 bases, in that order; junction bases with no gene match: 14. The V gene's germline CDR1 is LGHDT and CDR2 YNNKEL (reference sequence). The CDR3 is CASSPSSGGIWDEQYF. In DNA, the CDR3 is TGTGCCAGCAGCCCTAGCTCGGGAGGCATATGGGACGAGCAGTACTTC.

The CDR3 sequence is CASSVAHDYTF. In nucleotides, the CDR3 is TGTGCCAGCAGCGTAGCACATGACTACACCTTC. The gene calls are TRBV9 and TRBJ1-2; no clear D. Per the germline V gene, CDR1 is SGDLS and CDR2 is YYNGEE. V was cut by 0 bases and J by 10 bases, with 7 bases left in between. The length of the CDR3 is 11 residues.

The V and J genes are TRBV7-6 and TRBJ1-2; perhaps TRBD1 as D (5 bases). Germline values: CDR1 SGHVS, CDR2 FNYEAQ. The CDR3 is 12 residues long. The ends were cut back, 2 bases at V and 8 bases at J, with 9 bases in the middle. The CDR3 loop is CASSLMGGGYTF. In DNA, the CDR3 is TGTGCCAGCAGCTTAATGGGGGGAGGCTACACCTTC.

This rearrangement joins TRBV11-2 to TRBJ1-4; D is unresolved. CDR3 size: 14 residues. V lost 1 base and J lost 4, with 7 bases in between. Germline-derived CDR1 and CDR2 are SGHAT and FQNNGV. In DNA, the CDR3 is TGTGCCAGCAGCTTAGGTCCTCTTAATGAAAAACTGTTTTTT. Encoded protein: CASSLGPLNEKLFF.

The V gene is TRBV7-3, the J gene TRBJ1-6; D is uncertain. This CDR3 is built from 15 residues. CDR1 and CDR2 (germline): SGHTA, FQGTGA. V shed 3 bases and J shed 8 bases, with 14 bases lying between them. CDR3 bases: TGTGCCAGCAGCTTTGAGGGTACGGTTGATTCACCCCTCCACTTT. It codes for CASSFEGTVDSPLHF.

The J gene is TRBJ1-6, the V gene TRBV14; the match to TRBD1 covers 7 bases. Losses at the gene ends were 6 bases for V and 3 bases for J; bases not matched to a gene: 11. The CDR3 has 17 residues. CDR1 SGHDN and CDR2 FVKESK come from the germline V gene. The CDR3 DNA sequence: TGTGCCAGCAGTCAAACAGGGGCAGGTTTCTATAATTCACCCCTCCACTTT. This encodes CASSQTGAGFYNSPLHF.

This clone was seen just once. This chain connects TRBV5-1 to TRBJ1-3; perhaps TRBD1 as D (6 bases). V lost 0 bases to trimming and J lost 0 bases, with 10 bases between them. CDR1 and CDR2 (germline): SGHRS, YFSETQ. This CDR3 has 16 residues. Here the CDR3 DNA reads TGCGCCAGCAGCTTGGGGGGGCCTTACTCTGGAAACACCATATATTTT. Residues: CASSLGGPYSGNTIYF.

The chain is built from TRBV7-9 and TRBJ2-1; D gene unclear. With 5 bases removed from V and 0 bases from J, the gap between germline ends came to 8 bases. The CDR3 has 14 amino acids. CDR1 and CDR2 from the germline V gene are SEHNR and FQNEAQ (reference sequence). The CDR3 coding sequence is TGTGCCAGCAGCCCAAGGAGCTCCTACAATGAGCAGTTCTTC. It encodes CASSPRSSYNEQFF.

This sequence joins TRBV18 and TRBJ1-1; the D gene is possibly TRBD1 (6 bases). Trimming removed 8 bases from V and 1 base from J, with 17 bases in between. The CDR3 spans 15 residues. Germline lookup yields CDR1 KGHSH and CDR2 LQKENI. The CDR3 sequence: CASKPVGGRNTEAFF. DNA for the CDR3: TGTGCCAGCAAACCAGTCGGGGGGCGGAACACTGAAGCTTTCTTT.

This clone was counted a few times. The rearrangement joins TRBV30 to TRBJ2-7; a weak D match, TRBD1 (5 bases). Looked up from germline, CDR1 is GTSNPN and CDR2 is SVGIG (reference sequence). V was pared by 0 bases and J by 7 bases, with 10 bases between. The CDR3 runs 12 residues. The CDR3 bases are TGTGCCTGGAGTGTACTGGGGCTGGAGCAGTACTTC. Residues: CAWSVLGLEQYF.

The V and J genes are TRBV5-6 and TRBJ1-5; D not certain. Germline values: CDR1 SGHDT, CDR2 YYEEEE. V was clipped by 5 bases and J by 7 bases, with 13 bases between them. This CDR3 is 13 amino acids long. CDR3 sequence reads: CASRKLGEQPQHF. The CDR3 nucleotides are TGTGCCAGCAGGAAATTAGGTGAGCAGCCCCAGCATTTT.

The chain joins TRBV6-5 to TRBJ1-5; D is possibly TRBD1 (6 bases). CDR3 length: 16 amino acids. V lost 0 bases, J lost 7 bases, and 16 bases lay in between. The germline gives CDR1 MNHEY, CDR2 SVGAGI. Here the CDR3 reads CASSYSMGGGGQPQHF. As DNA, the CDR3 is TGTGCCAGCAGTTACTCGATGGGGGGGGGCGGGCAGCCCCAGCATTTT.

The CDR3 is CASSASWNQPQHF. The CDR3 DNA reads as TGTGCCAGCAGCGCCTCGTGGAATCAGCCCCAGCATTTT. The J gene is TRBJ1-5, the V gene TRBV3-1 (or the pseudogene TRBV3-2); no definite D call. This CDR3 has 13 amino acids. V was pared by 5 bases and J by 4 bases, with 9 bases between. Germline V gene data show CDR1 as LGHDT and CDR2 as YNNKEL (reference sequence).

The rearrangement joins TRBV6-5 to TRBJ1-2; TRBD1 aligns across 10 bases. Trimming took 6 bases from V and 8 from J; bases not matched to a gene: 9. The V gene's germline CDR1 is MNHEY and CDR2 SVGAGI. The CDR3 has 14 amino acids. In nucleotides, the CDR3 is TGTGCCAGCAGATCGGGACAGGGGTCGGGCGGCTACACCTTC. This codes for CASRSGQGSGGYTF.

The V gene is TRBV4-1, the J gene TRBJ1-6; TRBD1 is a possible D gene (5 bases). V lost 0 bases and J 3 bases, leaving 12 bases between the germline ends. The CDR3 extends over 17 amino acids. Germline V gene data show CDR1 as MGHRA and CDR2 as YSYEKL. The CDR3 reads CASSQDWRDRYNSPLHF. CDR3 in DNA: TGCGCCAGCAGCCAAGATTGGCGGGACCGCTATAATTCACCCCTCCACTTT.

The chain combines TRBV2 with TRBJ2-7; 8 bases are a match to TRBD1. The V segment lost 6 bases and the J segment 4 bases; nucleotides outside the gene matches: 8. Germline CDR1 is SNHLY and CDR2 is FYNNEI. The CDR3 has 14 amino acids. The CDR3 coding sequence is TGTGCCAGCAGCCCAGGGGGCCGGACGTACGAGCAGTACTTC. Translated, it gives CASSPGGRTYEQYF.

J is TRBJ1-3 and V is TRBV18; D uncertain. Trimming left V 3 bases short and J 4 bases short, with 10 bases between. There are 14 residues in the CDR3. Germline lookup yields CDR1 KGHSH and CDR2 LQKENI. The CDR3 loop reads CASSPEGSGNTIYF. CDR3 nucleotides: TGTGCCAGCTCACCCGAGGGATCCGGAAACACCATATATTTT. Full variable domain (outside the CDR3, taken from reference TRBV18 and TRBJ1-3): NAGVMQNPRHLVRRRGQEARLRCSPMKGHSHVYWYRQLPEEGLKFMVYLQKENIIDESGMPKERFSAEFPKEGPSILRIQQVVRGDSAAYFCASSPEGSGNTIYFGEGSWLTVV.

The CDR3 reads CASSMRLQPQHF. In DNA, the CDR3 is TGTGCCAGTAGTATGAGATTACAGCCCCAGCATTTT. The chain is built from TRBV19 and TRBJ1-5; D is unresolved. Germline CDR1 reads LNHDA; CDR2 reads SQIVND (reference sequence). This CDR3 has 12 residues. V gave up 3 bases and J gave up 7 bases, with 7 bases separating them.

Here the CDR3 reads CASSRTTTSVYEQYF. In DNA, the CDR3 is TGTGCCAGCAGCCGGACGACGACAAGCGTCTACGAGCAGTACTTC. This chain links TRBV4-2 with TRBJ2-7; D gene ambiguous. CDR3 length equals 15 residues. Trimming removed 4 bases at V and 3 bases at J, with 16 bases between. CDR1 is LGHNA and CDR2 is YNFKEQ in the germline V gene.

The V call is TRBV15, the J call TRBJ2-1; TRBD2 might be the D (6 bases). V was pared by 1 base and J by 7 bases, with 11 bases between. The CDR3 is 14 amino acids. CDR1 LNHNV and CDR2 YYDKDF come from the germline V gene (reference sequence). The CDR3 DNA reads as TGTGCCACCAGCAGAGCTGCCCGGGGGAATGAGCAGTTCTTC. Translation gives CATSRAARGNEQFF.

V is TRBV19 and J is TRBJ2-7, with 8 bases lining up with TRBD1. Unmatched junction bases numbered 7, after V lost 9 bases and J lost 3 bases. CDR3 length equals 13 residues. Germline V gives CDR1 LNHDA, CDR2 SQIVND (reference sequence). In nucleotides, the CDR3 is TGTGCCAGCCCGGACAGGGATAACTACGAGCAGTACTTC. Protein: CASPDRDNYEQYF.